Listed below are T cell receptor beta chains from one sample, sequenced in a study of T cell responses to AZD1222 COVID-19 vaccine. Assay used: immunoSEQ multiplex PCR; TCRdb lists only in-frame clones, some missing. The table includes tens of thousands of clones, around nine tenths detected once. The specimen comprised peripheral blood, sampled 28 days after the second AZD1222 dose. The source of these receptors is an adult who received the AZD1222 COVID-19 vaccine. CDR3s include the opening cysteine and the closing phenylalanine or tryptophan.

TRBJ1-5,TRBV27,CASSFARGVSNQPQHF
TRBJ2-2,TRBV2,CASNPGLIPTGELFF
TRBJ2-5,TRBV29-1,CSGSGTPKGETQYF
TRBJ2-6,TRBV29-1,CSVEDPLPGANVLTF
TRBJ1-4,TRBV5-1,CASSDGREANEKLFF
TRBJ1-3,TRBV2,CASRGTAGNTIYF
TRBJ2-1,TRBV7-2,CASSLGLAVIYNEQFF
TRBJ1-4,TRBV4-1,CASSQGFLGATNEKLFF
TRBJ1-1,TRBV5-8,CASSYRGRGTEAFF
TRBJ1-2,TRBV5-1,CASSLAGSDGYTF
TRBJ2-1,TRBV11-3,CASSSGGSYNEQFF
TRBJ2-5,TRBV20-1,CSASTSGRFETQYF
TRBJ2-1,TRBV5-4,CASSYGTSGGSNEQFF
TRBJ1-2,TRBV6-6,CASSPGTGGSGGYTF
TRBJ2-7,TRBV9,CASSPQVLAGTGEQYF
TRBJ1-1,TRBV2,CASRRTGGVGTEAFF
TRBJ1-1,TRBV9,CASSVEWNTEAFF
TRBJ2-3,TRBV11-3,CASSLVFTSGGAGGDTQYF
TRBJ2-4,TRBV5-8,CASSLGLAGGGLTKNIQYF
TRBJ2-7,TRBV5-1,CASRVRVGAEWEYEQYF